This T cell receptor beta chain was sequenced for a study of CD8 T cells in Susac syndrome. Germline lookup yields CDR1 SNHLY and CDR2 FYNNEI. Trimming took 5 bases from V and 4 from J, leaving 11 bases between them. This CDR3 is built from 13 residues. An amount of RNA that ranged from 0.5 to 1 ug was reverse transcribed with random hexamers. From the immunoSEQ multiplex PCR reads, TCRdb called clonotypes with MiXCR, one entry per CDR3 protein. The sample shows approximately 110,000 distinct CDR3 sequences, roughly 95% of them seen only once. The clonotype comes from a human donor in good health. Sequencing input: CD4+ T cells from PBMCs. The chain combines TRBV2 with TRBJ2-5; D is possibly TRBD1 (5 bases). The CDR3 coding sequence is TGTGCCAGCAGTAGACAGTGGGGAGAGACCCAGTACTTC. Its translation is CASSRQWGETQYF.